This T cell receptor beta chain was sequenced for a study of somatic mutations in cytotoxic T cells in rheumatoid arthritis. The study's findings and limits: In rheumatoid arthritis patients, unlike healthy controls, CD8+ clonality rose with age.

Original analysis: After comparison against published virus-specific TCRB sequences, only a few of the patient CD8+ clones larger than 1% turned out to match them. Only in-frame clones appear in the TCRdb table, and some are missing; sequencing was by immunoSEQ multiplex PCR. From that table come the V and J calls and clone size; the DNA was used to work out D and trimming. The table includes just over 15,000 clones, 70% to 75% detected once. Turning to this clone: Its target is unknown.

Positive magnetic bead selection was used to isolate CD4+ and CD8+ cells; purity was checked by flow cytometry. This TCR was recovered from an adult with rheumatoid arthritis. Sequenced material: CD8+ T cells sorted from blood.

This CDR3 reads CASSLRVRDGYTF. DNA of the CDR3: TGTGCCAGCAGCTTAAGGGTACGGGATGGCTACACCTTC. The genes are TRBV11-2 and TRBJ1-2, with D hard to call. The CDR3 is 13 amino acids. V was pared by 2 bases and J by 6 bases, with 10 bases between. Germline V gene sequence: CDR1 SGHAT, CDR2 FQNNGV.